Listed here are 24 T cell receptor beta chains from one sample, sequenced in a study of T cell responses to AZD1222 COVID-19 vaccine. Repertoires were generated with immunoSEQ multiplex PCR, while TCRdb's copy carries only in-frame clones and drops some. The sample lists approximately 120,000 clones, roughly nine tenths occurring once. This specimen was peripheral blood, taken on day 0 of AZD1222 vaccination. These receptors were obtained from an adult in good health.

The rearrangement uses TRBV7-2 and TRBJ1-5, with unresolved D. The CDR3 length is 16 residues. V lost 2 bases to trimming and J lost 2 bases, with 13 bases between them. The germline V gene has CDR1 SGHTA and CDR2 FQGNSA. As DNA, the CDR3 is TGTGCCAGCAGCTTACAGTTCGGTGTGGGCAATCAGCCCCAGCATTTT. The encoded protein is CASSLQFGVGNQPQHF.

The chain recombines TRBV27 with TRBJ2-7; D is unresolved. Deletions cut 5 bases from V and 2 bases from J, with 10 bases between. CDR1 and CDR2 (germline): MNHEY, SMNVEV (reference sequence). The CDR3 runs to 13 residues. The CDR3 nucleotides read TGTGCCAGCAGTCGCCTCCAGACCTACGAGCAGTACTTC. This encodes CASSRLQTYEQYF.

This chain links TRBV5-1 with TRBJ2-7; 10 positions agree with TRBD1. Germline V lookup: CDR1 SGHRS, CDR2 YFSETQ. The CDR3 contains 15 residues. The trim removed 2 bases at V and 7 bases at J, leaving 9 bases unmatched. Here the CDR3 DNA reads TGCGCCAGCAGCTTAACCGGGACAGGGGTAGAGGAGCAGTACTTC. As protein: CASSLTGTGVEEQYF.

V gene TRBV3-1 (or the pseudogene TRBV3-2) combines with J gene TRBJ2-1, with D perhaps matching TRBD2 (6 bases). Germline CDR1 reads LGHDT; CDR2 reads YNNKEL (reference sequence). Trimming cost V 4 bases and J 10 bases, with 11 bases left between them. This CDR3 has 12 amino acids. CDR3 residues: CASSLPGLEQFF. Here the CDR3 DNA reads TGTGCCAGCAGCCTACCGGGACTGGAGCAGTTCTTC.

The rearrangement joins TRBV6-1 to TRBJ1-2; D is undetermined. Germline CDR1 MNHNS, CDR2 SASEGT. The CDR3 is made up of 15 amino acids. With 1 base removed from V and 5 bases from J, the gap between germline ends came to 14 bases. The CDR3 region is CASSEEAGLTYGYTF. In nucleotides, the CDR3 is TGTGCCAGCAGTGAAGAGGCCGGCCTCACGTATGGCTACACCTTC.

The chain combines TRBV9 with TRBJ1-1; D unresolved. In germline, CDR1 is SGDLS, CDR2 YYNGEE. The CDR3 is 15 residues long. V was pared by 4 bases and J by 8 bases, with 21 bases between. CDR3 amino acids: CASSPRGGVLAEAFF. The CDR3 DNA is TGTGCCAGCAGCCCGAGAGGTGGGGTCTTAGCGGAAGCTTTCTTT.

CDR3 amino acids: CASSLAILTVNTEAFF. The DNA of the CDR3 is TGTGCCAGCAGCTTAGCGATCCTGACGGTGAACACTGAAGCTTTCTTT. The chain couples TRBV7-9 to TRBJ1-1; D is unclear. This CDR3 is built from 16 residues. The germline V gene encodes CDR1 SEHNR and CDR2 FQNEAQ (reference sequence). V was pared by 0 bases and J by 0 bases, with 11 bases between.

This clone came up once. The chain employs TRBV27 and TRBJ2-7, with D possibly matching TRBD1 (7 bases). Trimming pared 6 bases from V and 9 bases from J, leaving 21 bases between. Germline V gives CDR1 MNHEY, CDR2 SMNVEV (reference sequence). This CDR3 spans 14 amino acids. In DNA form, the CDR3 reads TGTGCCAGCAGCCCCAAGGCGGGACAGTTCGGGCAGTACTTC. Protein sequence: CASSPKAGQFGQYF.

J is TRBJ1-5 and V is TRBV6-5; 7 bases map to TRBD1. The CDR3 runs 14 residues. Germline assignment: CDR1 MNHEY and CDR2 SVGAGI. The trim removed 5 bases at V and 2 bases at J, leaving 3 bases unmatched. As DNA, the CDR3 is TGTGCCAGCAGTCGGGACAGAGGCAATCAGCCCCAGCATTTT. Protein product: CASSRDRGNQPQHF.

The chain has TRBV6-5 and TRBJ1-2; TRBD1 is a possible D gene (5 bases). Between the trimmed V and J ends, which lost 0 bases and 4 bases, there was a span of 12 bases. The germline CDR1 and CDR2 sequences are MNHEY and SVGAGI. The CDR3 contains 15 residues. Here the CDR3 DNA reads TGTGCCAGCAGTTACTCGGGCCAGGGTGGCTATGGCTACACCTTC. This sequence encodes CASSYSGQGGYGYTF.

DNA for the CDR3: TGTGCCAGTAGTACCGCTAGCGGACCTAACTACGAGCAGTACTTC. Amino acids: CASSTASGPNYEQYF. The chain couples TRBV19 to TRBJ2-7; 7 bases map to TRBD2. J lost 3 bases, V lost 4 bases, and 9 bases had no gene match. Germline V CDR1 and CDR2: LNHDA, SQIVND (reference sequence). The CDR3 runs to 15 residues.

The V and J genes are TRBV7-2 and TRBJ2-1, with no clear D. V dropped 8 bases and J dropped 8 bases, with 4 bases sitting between them. CDR3 length: 9 residues. Germline V gene data show CDR1 as SGHTA and CDR2 as FQGNSA. The CDR3 DNA reads TGTGCCAGCGGGCATGAGCAGTTCTTC. It specifies CASGHEQFF.

The rearrangement joins TRBV7-9 to TRBJ2-7, with D possibly TRBD2 on 6 matching bases. Trimming removed 5 bases from V and 4 bases from J, with 9 bases in between. The CDR3 contains 12 residues. CDR1 and CDR2 (germline): SEHNR, FQNEAQ (reference sequence). The CDR3 here is CASSTAGYEQYF. The DNA of the CDR3 is TGTGCCAGCAGCACTGCGGGGTACGAGCAGTACTTC.

The chain is built from TRBV11-3 and TRBJ1-1, with D unresolved. The ends were cut back, 4 bases at V and 4 bases at J, with 10 bases in the middle. Germline CDR1 reads SGHNT; CDR2 reads YENEEA. CDR3 size: 13 residues. The chain's CDR3 is CASSSSPRTEAFF. The CDR3 coding sequence is TGTGCCAGCAGCTCCAGCCCTCGCACTGAAGCTTTCTTT.

V usage is TRBV19 and J usage is TRBJ1-1, with 9 bases that match TRBD1. V lost 4 bases to trimming and J lost 0 bases; unmatched junction nucleotides: 12. This CDR3 spans 18 amino acids. Germline CDR1 LNHDA, CDR2 SQIVND (reference sequence). CDR3 residues: CASSRDRVGVLLNTEAFF. DNA for the CDR3: TGTGCCAGTAGTAGGGACAGGGTAGGAGTCCTGCTGAACACTGAAGCTTTCTTT. The variable domain in full, completed from reference TRBV19 and TRBJ1-1, reads DGGITQSPKYLFRKEGQNVTLSCEQNLNHDAMYWYRQDPGQGLRLIYYSQIVNDFQKGDIAEGYSVSREKKESFPLTVTSAQKNPTAFYLCASSRDRVGVLLNTEAFFGQGTRLTVV.

This chain uses TRBV4-2 with TRBJ1-2; D gene uncertain. V dropped 0 bases and J dropped 2 bases, with 10 bases sitting between them. Germline V gene lookup returns CDR1 LGHNA and CDR2 YNFKEQ. CDR3 size: 15 residues. The CDR3 region has the DNA TGTGCCAGCAGCCAAGAGAGGGCCGCCAACTATGGCTACACCTTC. As protein: CASSQERAANYGYTF.

The gene calls are TRBV11-2 and TRBJ2-1, with 9 positions matching TRBD2. The CDR3 covers 14 residues. V was pared by 3 bases and J by 9 bases, with 6 bases of the junction left unmatched. Germline assignment: CDR1 SGHAT and CDR2 FQNNGV. Here the CDR3 DNA reads TGTGCCAGCAGCTTTGCGGGAGGGGATGGTGAGCAGTTCTTC. Translated: CASSFAGGDGEQFF.

In this sample, this clone turned up once. This chain links TRBV7-2 with TRBJ1-1; a possible D gene is TRBD1 (6 bases). The germline V gene has CDR1 SGHTA and CDR2 FQGNSA. The CDR3 sequence is 15 residues long. The V and J ends lost 5 bases and 5 bases respectively, with 18 bases between them. The CDR3 nucleotides read TGTGCCAGCAGCCCTTGGGGGGGCCGGGAGACTGAAGCTTTCTTT. It specifies CASSPWGGRETEAFF.

The chain combines TRBV7-2 with TRBJ1-2, with 8 bases that match TRBD1. Germline loops: CDR1 SGHTA, CDR2 FQGNSA. There are 17 residues in the CDR3. J was trimmed by 4 bases and V by 5 bases; bases with no gene match: 15. In DNA, the CDR3 is TGTGCCAGCAGCGATCAGAACCCGGGACAGGTCTTCTATGGCTACACCTTC. Translation gives CASSDQNPGQVFYGYTF.

The chain recombines TRBV5-8 with TRBJ2-2, with D possibly matching TRBD1 (5 bases). V gave up 0 bases and J gave up 2 bases, with 11 bases separating them. CDR1 SGHTS and CDR2 YDEGEE come from the germline V gene. This CDR3 is built from 16 residues. The CDR3 sequence: CASSLGRTSNTGELFF. CDR3 in DNA: TGTGCCAGCAGCTTGGGTAGGACAAGCAACACCGGGGAGCTGTTTTTT.

The rearrangement links TRBV6-5 to TRBJ1-4; D call uncertain. CDR3 length: 14 residues. The ends were cut back, 6 bases at V and 8 bases at J, with 16 bases in the middle. Germline V gene data show CDR1 as MNHEY and CDR2 as SVGAGI. The CDR3: CASRHRSLGEKLFF. The CDR3 DNA is TGTGCCAGCAGGCACAGATCATTGGGCGAAAAACTGTTTTTT.

The CDR3 is CASSRREEANYGYTF. DNA for the CDR3: TGTGCCAGCAGCCGACGCGAAGAAGCTAACTATGGCTACACCTTC. The J gene is TRBJ1-2, the V gene TRBV3-1 (or the pseudogene TRBV3-2), with D uncertain. The CDR3 runs to 15 residues. V was cut by 4 bases and J by 0 bases, with 12 bases left in between. Germline CDR1 is LGHDT and CDR2 is YNNKEL (reference sequence).

The V gene is TRBV5-1, the J gene TRBJ2-1, with 7 bases matching TRBD1. The CDR3 loop spans 14 amino acids. V shed 4 bases and J 1 base; nucleotides not matched to a gene: 2. From germline, CDR1 is SGHRS and CDR2 YFSETQ. The CDR3 spells CASSQTGSYNEQFF. CDR3 coding DNA: TGCGCCAGCAGCCAGACAGGGTCCTACAATGAGCAGTTCTTC.

This clone was picked up one time. The chain combines TRBV5-1 with TRBJ2-2, with 11 bases fitting TRBD1. Germline CDR1 reads SGHRS; CDR2 reads YFSETQ. This CDR3 spans 16 amino acids. Trimming cost V 5 bases and J 4 bases; bases outside gene matches: 7. This chain's CDR3 is CASRPSGQGGTGELFF. Here the CDR3 DNA reads TGCGCCAGCAGACCTTCGGGACAGGGGGGCACCGGGGAGCTGTTTTTT.